A single sample gave rise to the 8 T cell receptor beta chains below, sequenced in a study of cytomegalovirus exposure and HLA in healthy donors. A multiplex PCR was run with 60 Vbeta primers and 13 Jbeta primers. Produced via immunoSEQ multiplex PCR; TCRdb's table is partial and in-frame only. Of 120,000 to 150,000 clones detected, 75% to 90% appear once; the ten largest clones hold about 1.2%. The sample comprised PBMCs. These receptors came from a female donor in good health and CMV-seronegative.

On this clone: Other DNA sequences in this sample translate to the same CDR3. The chain uses TRBV14 and TRBJ1-1; unclear D gene. The V end was cut by 3 bases, the J end by 0 bases, with 8 bases between. This CDR3 contains 14 residues. From germline, CDR1 is SGHDN and CDR2 FVKESK. The CDR3 reads CASSQAGMNTEAFF. The DNA of the CDR3 is TGTGCCAGCAGCCAGGCAGGCATGAACACTGAAGCTTTCTTT.

The genes are TRBV4-2 and TRBJ2-5; weak D call: TRBD2 (5 bases). Germline V CDR1 and CDR2: LGHNA, YNFKEQ. The CDR3 extends over 14 amino acids. V lost 4 bases and J 1 base, leaving 10 bases between the germline ends. The CDR3 reads CASSPRDSQETQYF. In DNA form, the CDR3 reads TGTGCCAGCAGCCCCCGGGATTCCCAAGAGACCCAGTACTTC.

The CDR3 here is CASSYSGLAAYNEQFF. Written as DNA, the CDR3 is TGTGCCAGCAGTTACTCGGGACTAGCGGCCTACAATGAGCAGTTCTTC. The J gene is TRBJ2-1, the V gene TRBV6-5; 11 nucleotides match TRBD2. Germline V gene sequence: CDR1 MNHEY, CDR2 SVGAGI. The CDR3 has 16 residues. V was clipped by 0 bases and J by 2 bases; unmatched bases: 0.

This clone occurred a few times. This sequence joins TRBV4-2 and TRBJ2-7, with TRBD2 matching over 7 bases. Looked up from germline, CDR1 is LGHNA and CDR2 is YNFKEQ. V dropped 0 bases and J dropped 4; count of bases not matched to a gene: 3. This CDR3 comprises 14 residues. The CDR3 reads CASSQDGGGYEQYF. The CDR3 DNA follows: TGTGCCAGCAGCCAAGATGGGGGGGGATACGAGCAGTACTTC.

This chain links TRBV19 with TRBJ2-3, with D hard to call. The V end lost 3 bases, the J end lost 2 bases, and 9 bases lay between the germline ends. Germline V gene sequence: CDR1 LNHDA, CDR2 SQIVND (reference sequence). This CDR3 spans 14 amino acids. In DNA form, the CDR3 reads TGTGCCAGTAGTATCGGAACAGTCACAGATACGCAGTATTTT. Protein product: CASSIGTVTDTQYF. The whole variable domain, filled in from reference TRBV19 and TRBJ2-3, reads DGGITQSPKYLFRKEGQNVTLSCEQNLNHDAMYWYRQDPGQGLRLIYYSQIVNDFQKGDIAEGYSVSREKKESFPLTVTSAQKNPTAFYLCASSIGTVTDTQYFGPGTRLTVL.

V usage is TRBV25-1 and J usage is TRBJ2-7; no firm D call. Germline V gene data show CDR1 as MGHDK and CDR2 as SYGVNS. The germline V and J ends were trimmed by 4 bases and 1 base, with 5 bases remaining between them. The CDR3 has 12 residues. For the CDR3, the DNA is TGTGCCAGCAGTGGCCTATCCTACGAGCAGTACTTC. It is translated as CASSGLSYEQYF.

The rearrangement joins TRBV4-2 to TRBJ2-1; maybe TRBD1 (6 bases). The CDR3 has 13 amino acids. Germline-derived CDR1 and CDR2 are LGHNA and YNFKEQ. V was trimmed by 5 bases and J by 4 bases, leaving 9 bases between them. CDR3 DNA: TGTGCCAGCAGCTACGGACAGTACAATGAGCAGTTCTTC. It codes for CASSYGQYNEQFF.

V gene TRBV6-5 combines with J gene TRBJ1-4; perhaps TRBD1 as D (5 bases). The CDR3 is made up of 14 amino acids. Trimming left V 6 bases short and J 3 bases short, with 11 bases between. CDR1 and CDR2 (germline): MNHEY, SVGAGI. The CDR3 region has the DNA TGTGCCAGCAGCCTCGGGGGGTCTAATGAAAAACTGTTTTTT. It encodes CASSLGGSNEKLFF.